This T cell receptor (beta chain) stems from a study of T cell clones after liver transplantation. Overall study: Timepoints were pre-transplant, pre-withdrawal, and after withdrawal was completed or failed.

Sorting of unstimulated PBMCs yielded separate CD3+CD4+ and CD3+CD8+ fractions. The CDR3 runs 13 residues. Per the germline V gene, CDR1 is SGDLS and CDR2 is YYNGEE. The V end lost 0 bases, the J end lost 3 bases, and 6 bases lay between the germline ends. The repertoire was sequenced with immunoSEQ multiplex PCR; TCRdb's copy has only in-frame clones and lacks some. The sample contains roughly 20,000 clones, 93% of which appear only once. Source: CD8+ T cells from blood, taken about 25 months after liver transplant. The origin of this receptor is a human patient who received a liver transplant. The T cells may partly be graft donor cells. V and J are TRBV9 and TRBJ1-1; the D is unclear. The CDR3 region has the DNA TGTGCCAGCAGCGTAGGATGGGACACTGAAGCTTTCTTT. Translation: CASSVGWDTEAFF.